This entry concerns a single T cell receptor beta chain. Its antigen is undetermined. These data belong to a study of cytomegalovirus exposure and HLA in healthy donors. On the study more broadly: Across 350 to 500 genotyped donors, about 86% landed in the Caucasian-associated ancestry cluster.

The study's findings and limits: There were approximately 150 TCR beta chains listed as cytomegalovirus-associated.

The trim removed 2 bases at V and 1 base at J, leaving 1 base unmatched. The CDR3 consists of 15 residues. CDR1 and CDR2 (germline): SGDLS, YYNGEE. In the PCR, 60 Vbeta and 13 Jbeta primers were used. Clones were read by immunoSEQ multiplex PCR, and TCRdb kept only the in-frame ones, dropping some. The sample has 100,000 or so clones, roughly three quarters seen once. Sequencing was performed on PBMCs. This receptor was taken from a female donor in good health and CMV-seropositive. This rearrangement joins TRBV9 to TRBJ2-2, with 8 nucleotides matching TRBD2. For the CDR3, the DNA is TGTGCCAGCAGCGTGAGCGGGAGGAACACCGGGGAGCTGTTTTTT. Translation: CASSVSGRNTGELFF.